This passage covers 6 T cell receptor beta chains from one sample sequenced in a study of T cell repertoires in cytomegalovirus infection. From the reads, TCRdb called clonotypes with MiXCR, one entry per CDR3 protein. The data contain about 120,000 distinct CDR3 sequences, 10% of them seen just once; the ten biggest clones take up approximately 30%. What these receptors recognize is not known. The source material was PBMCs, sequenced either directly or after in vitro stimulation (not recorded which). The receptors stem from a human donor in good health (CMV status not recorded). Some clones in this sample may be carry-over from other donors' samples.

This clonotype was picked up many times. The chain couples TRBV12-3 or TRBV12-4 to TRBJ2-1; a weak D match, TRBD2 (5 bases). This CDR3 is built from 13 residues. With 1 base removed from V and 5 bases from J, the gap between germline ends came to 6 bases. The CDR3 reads CASSLVGDNEQFF. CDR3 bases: TGTGCCAGCAGTTTAGTGGGAGACAATGAGCAGTTCTTC.

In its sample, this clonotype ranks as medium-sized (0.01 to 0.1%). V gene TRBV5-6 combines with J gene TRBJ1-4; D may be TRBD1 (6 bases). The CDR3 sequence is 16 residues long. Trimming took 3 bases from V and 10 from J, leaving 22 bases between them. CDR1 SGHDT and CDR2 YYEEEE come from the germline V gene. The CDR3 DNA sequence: TGTGCCAGCAGCTCACAGGGTCCGCTCTACAGTGGAAAACTGTTTTTT. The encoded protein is CASSSQGPLYSGKLFF.

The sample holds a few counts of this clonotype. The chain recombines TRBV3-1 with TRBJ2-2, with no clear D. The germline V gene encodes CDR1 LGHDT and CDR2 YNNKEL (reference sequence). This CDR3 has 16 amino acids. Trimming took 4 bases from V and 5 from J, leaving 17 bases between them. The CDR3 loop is CASSPHLKRSTGELFF. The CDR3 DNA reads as TGTGCCAGCAGCCCCCATTTGAAAAGATCTACCGGGGAGCTGTTTTTT.

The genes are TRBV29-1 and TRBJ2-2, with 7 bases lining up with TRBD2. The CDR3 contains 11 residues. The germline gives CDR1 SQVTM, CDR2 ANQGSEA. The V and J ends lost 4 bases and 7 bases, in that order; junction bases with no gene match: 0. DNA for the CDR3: TGCAGCGTTGGGGGGGGCGGGGAGCTGTTTTTT. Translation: CSVGGGGELFF.

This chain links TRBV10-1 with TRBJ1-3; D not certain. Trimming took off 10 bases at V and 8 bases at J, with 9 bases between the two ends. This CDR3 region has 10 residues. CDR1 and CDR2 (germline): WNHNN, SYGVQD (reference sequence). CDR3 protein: CATLTYTIYF. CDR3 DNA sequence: TGCGCCACCCTGACCTACACCATATATTTT.

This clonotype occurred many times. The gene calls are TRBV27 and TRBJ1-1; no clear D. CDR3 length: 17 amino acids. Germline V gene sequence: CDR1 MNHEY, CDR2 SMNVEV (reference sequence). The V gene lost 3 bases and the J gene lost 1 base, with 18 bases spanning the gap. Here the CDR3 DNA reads TGTGCCAGCAGTTTCCGTTTTGCGCCCGGGAGGAACACTGAAGCTTTCTTT. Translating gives CASSFRFAPGRNTEAFF.